This TCR beta chain was profiled in a study of OX40 agonist ivuxolimab in advanced cancers. Profiled with immunoSEQ multiplex PCR; TCRdb holds only in-frame clones, not every one. The profile shows approximately 98,000 clones, about 80% of them singletons. At baseline, cycle 4 day 1, and cycle 7 day 1, blood was sampled. The sample holds a few counts of this clone. This specimen was CD4+ or CD8+ T cells sorted from blood, taken in a trial of the OX40 agonist ivuxolimab. This clonotype was sampled from an adult with an advanced solid tumor such as melanoma, head and neck, liver or kidney cancer.

The CDR3: CSVDQGQNTEAFF. The CDR3 DNA is TGCAGCGTTGACCAGGGGCAGAACACTGAAGCTTTCTTT. The chain couples TRBV29-1 to TRBJ1-1, with D perhaps TRBD1 (6 bases). The germline V gene encodes CDR1 SQVTM and CDR2 ANQGSEA. The CDR3 loop spans 13 amino acids. Trimming removed 3 bases from V and 1 base from J, with 9 bases in between.